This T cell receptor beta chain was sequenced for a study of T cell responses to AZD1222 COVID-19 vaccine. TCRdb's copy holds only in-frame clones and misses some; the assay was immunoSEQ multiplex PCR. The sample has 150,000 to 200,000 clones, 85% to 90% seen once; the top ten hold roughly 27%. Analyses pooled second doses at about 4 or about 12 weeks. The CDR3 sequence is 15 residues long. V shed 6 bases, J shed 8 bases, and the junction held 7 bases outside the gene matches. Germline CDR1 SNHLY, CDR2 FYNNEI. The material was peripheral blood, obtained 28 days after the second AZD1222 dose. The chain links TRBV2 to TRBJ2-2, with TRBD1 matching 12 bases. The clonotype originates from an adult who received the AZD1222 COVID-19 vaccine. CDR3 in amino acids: CASRGTGGLAGELFF. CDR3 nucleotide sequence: TGTGCCAGCAGGGGGACAGGGGGCTTGGCGGGGGAGCTGTTTTTT. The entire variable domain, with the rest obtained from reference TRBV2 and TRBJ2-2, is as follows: EPEVTQTPSHQVTQMGQEVILRCVPISNHLYFYWYRQILGQKVEFLVSFYNNEISEKSEIFDDQFSVERPDGSNFTLKIRSTKLEDSAMYFCASRGTGGLAGELFFGEGSRLTVL.